This T cell receptor (beta chain) was recorded in a study of T cell repertoires in ileal Crohn's disease. Overall study findings and caveats: Mucosal expansions were suggested to be mainly CD8 T cells. Compared with non-smokers, active smokers at surgery showed more clonal expansions.

Note on this clone: As yet, its antigen is unknown.

V lost 2 bases and J 5 bases, leaving 12 bases between the germline ends. There are 14 residues in the CDR3. Germline V gives CDR1 LNHDA, CDR2 SQIVND (reference sequence). Using immunoSEQ multiplex PCR, the repertoire was profiled, and TCRdb retains in-frame clones only, with some absent. The sample lists about 15,000 clones, roughly 80% occurring once. The gene calls are TRBV19 and TRBJ1-1, with a tentative D call TRBD1 (5 bases). The TCR originated in an adult with Crohn's disease. The specimen was ileal tissue. CDR3 in amino acids: CASSIKGRGTEAFF. The CDR3 nucleotides read TGTGCCAGTAGTATAAAGGGGAGGGGTACTGAAGCTTTCTTT.